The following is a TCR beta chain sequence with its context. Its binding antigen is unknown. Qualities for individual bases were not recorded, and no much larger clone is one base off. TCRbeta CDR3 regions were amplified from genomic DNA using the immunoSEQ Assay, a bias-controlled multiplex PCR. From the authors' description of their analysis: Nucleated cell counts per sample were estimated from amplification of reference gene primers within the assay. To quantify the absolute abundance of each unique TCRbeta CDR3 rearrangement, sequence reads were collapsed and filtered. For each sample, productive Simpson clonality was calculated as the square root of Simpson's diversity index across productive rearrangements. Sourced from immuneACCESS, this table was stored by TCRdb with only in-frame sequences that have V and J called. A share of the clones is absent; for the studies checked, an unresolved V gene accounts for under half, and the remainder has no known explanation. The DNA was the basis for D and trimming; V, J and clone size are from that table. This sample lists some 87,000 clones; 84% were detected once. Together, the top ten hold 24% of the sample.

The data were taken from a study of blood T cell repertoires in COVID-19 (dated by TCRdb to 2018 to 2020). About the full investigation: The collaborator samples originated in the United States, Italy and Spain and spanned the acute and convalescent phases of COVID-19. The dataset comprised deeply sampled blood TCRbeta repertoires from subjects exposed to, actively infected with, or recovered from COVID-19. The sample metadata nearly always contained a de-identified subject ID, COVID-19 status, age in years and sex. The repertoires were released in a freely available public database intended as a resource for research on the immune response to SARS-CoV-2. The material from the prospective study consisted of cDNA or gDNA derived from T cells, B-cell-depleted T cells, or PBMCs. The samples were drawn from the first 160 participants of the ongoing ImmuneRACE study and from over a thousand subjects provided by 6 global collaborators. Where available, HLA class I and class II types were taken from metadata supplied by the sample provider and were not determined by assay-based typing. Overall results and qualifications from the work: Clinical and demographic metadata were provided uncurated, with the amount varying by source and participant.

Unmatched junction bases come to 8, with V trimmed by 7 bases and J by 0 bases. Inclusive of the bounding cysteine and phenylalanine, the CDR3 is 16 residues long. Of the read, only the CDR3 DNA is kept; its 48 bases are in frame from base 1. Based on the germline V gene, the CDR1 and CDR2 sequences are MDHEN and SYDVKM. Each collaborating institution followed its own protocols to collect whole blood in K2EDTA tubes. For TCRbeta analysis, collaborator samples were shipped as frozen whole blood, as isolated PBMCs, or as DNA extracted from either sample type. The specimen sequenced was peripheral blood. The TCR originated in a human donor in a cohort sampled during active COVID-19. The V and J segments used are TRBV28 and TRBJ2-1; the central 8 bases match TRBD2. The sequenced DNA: TGTGCCAGCACTGGGCGGGAGGTCAGCTCCTACAATGAGCAGTTCTTC. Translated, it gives CASTGREVSSYNEQFF.